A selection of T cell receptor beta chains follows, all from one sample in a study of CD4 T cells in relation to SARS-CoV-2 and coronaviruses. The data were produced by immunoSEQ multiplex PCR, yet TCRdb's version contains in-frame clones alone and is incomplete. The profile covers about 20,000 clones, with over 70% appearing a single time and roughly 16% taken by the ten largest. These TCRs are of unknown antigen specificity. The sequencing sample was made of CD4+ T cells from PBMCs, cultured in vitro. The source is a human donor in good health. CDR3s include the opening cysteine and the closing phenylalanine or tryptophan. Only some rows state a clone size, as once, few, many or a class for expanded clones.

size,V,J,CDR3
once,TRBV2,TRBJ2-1,CASSELGGGSSYNEQFF
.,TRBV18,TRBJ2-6,CASSPSGGANVLTF
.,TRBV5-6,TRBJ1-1,CASSLEGRNTEAFF
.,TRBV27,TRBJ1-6,CASSWDRGGNSPLHF
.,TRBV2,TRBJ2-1,CASRFGREFDEQFF
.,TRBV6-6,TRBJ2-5,CASSGGSKSQETQYF
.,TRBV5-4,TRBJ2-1,CASSLVGTGAYNEQFF
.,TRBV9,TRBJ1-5,CASSPDPNDKPQHF
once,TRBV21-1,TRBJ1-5,CASSKTEGTGVNQPQHF
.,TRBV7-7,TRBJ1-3,CASSRDSGLGNTIYF
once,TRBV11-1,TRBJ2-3,CASSPGGGPRDTQYF
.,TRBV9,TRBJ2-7,CASSEGQGDREQYF
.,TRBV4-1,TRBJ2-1,CASSQDLYVYNEQFF
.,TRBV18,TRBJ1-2,CASSQLYKLEGYTF
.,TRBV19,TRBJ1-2,CASIHQSHGSNYGYTF
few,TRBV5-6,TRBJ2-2,CASIRGGSNTGELFF
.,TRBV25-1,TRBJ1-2,CASSEGDRPPYGYTF